This T cell receptor (beta chain) was recorded in a study of OX40 agonist ivuxolimab in advanced cancers. Repertoires were generated with immunoSEQ multiplex PCR, while TCRdb's copy carries only in-frame clones and drops some. The sample yields just over 90,000 clones, under 95% seen once. The trim removed 0 bases at V and 2 bases at J, leaving 6 bases unmatched. The CDR3 length is 17 residues. CDR1 MNHEY and CDR2 SMNVEV come from the germline V gene (reference sequence). This receptor was obtained from an adult with an advanced solid tumor such as melanoma, head and neck, liver or kidney cancer. The chain combines TRBV27 with TRBJ2-7; 11 nucleotides align to TRBD2. This material consisted of CD4+ or CD8+ T cells sorted from blood, taken in a trial of the OX40 agonist ivuxolimab. CDR3 coding DNA: TGTGCCAGCAGTTTATCCACTAGCGGGGGTTCAACCTACGAGCAGTACTTC. This sequence encodes CASSLSTSGGSTYEQYF.